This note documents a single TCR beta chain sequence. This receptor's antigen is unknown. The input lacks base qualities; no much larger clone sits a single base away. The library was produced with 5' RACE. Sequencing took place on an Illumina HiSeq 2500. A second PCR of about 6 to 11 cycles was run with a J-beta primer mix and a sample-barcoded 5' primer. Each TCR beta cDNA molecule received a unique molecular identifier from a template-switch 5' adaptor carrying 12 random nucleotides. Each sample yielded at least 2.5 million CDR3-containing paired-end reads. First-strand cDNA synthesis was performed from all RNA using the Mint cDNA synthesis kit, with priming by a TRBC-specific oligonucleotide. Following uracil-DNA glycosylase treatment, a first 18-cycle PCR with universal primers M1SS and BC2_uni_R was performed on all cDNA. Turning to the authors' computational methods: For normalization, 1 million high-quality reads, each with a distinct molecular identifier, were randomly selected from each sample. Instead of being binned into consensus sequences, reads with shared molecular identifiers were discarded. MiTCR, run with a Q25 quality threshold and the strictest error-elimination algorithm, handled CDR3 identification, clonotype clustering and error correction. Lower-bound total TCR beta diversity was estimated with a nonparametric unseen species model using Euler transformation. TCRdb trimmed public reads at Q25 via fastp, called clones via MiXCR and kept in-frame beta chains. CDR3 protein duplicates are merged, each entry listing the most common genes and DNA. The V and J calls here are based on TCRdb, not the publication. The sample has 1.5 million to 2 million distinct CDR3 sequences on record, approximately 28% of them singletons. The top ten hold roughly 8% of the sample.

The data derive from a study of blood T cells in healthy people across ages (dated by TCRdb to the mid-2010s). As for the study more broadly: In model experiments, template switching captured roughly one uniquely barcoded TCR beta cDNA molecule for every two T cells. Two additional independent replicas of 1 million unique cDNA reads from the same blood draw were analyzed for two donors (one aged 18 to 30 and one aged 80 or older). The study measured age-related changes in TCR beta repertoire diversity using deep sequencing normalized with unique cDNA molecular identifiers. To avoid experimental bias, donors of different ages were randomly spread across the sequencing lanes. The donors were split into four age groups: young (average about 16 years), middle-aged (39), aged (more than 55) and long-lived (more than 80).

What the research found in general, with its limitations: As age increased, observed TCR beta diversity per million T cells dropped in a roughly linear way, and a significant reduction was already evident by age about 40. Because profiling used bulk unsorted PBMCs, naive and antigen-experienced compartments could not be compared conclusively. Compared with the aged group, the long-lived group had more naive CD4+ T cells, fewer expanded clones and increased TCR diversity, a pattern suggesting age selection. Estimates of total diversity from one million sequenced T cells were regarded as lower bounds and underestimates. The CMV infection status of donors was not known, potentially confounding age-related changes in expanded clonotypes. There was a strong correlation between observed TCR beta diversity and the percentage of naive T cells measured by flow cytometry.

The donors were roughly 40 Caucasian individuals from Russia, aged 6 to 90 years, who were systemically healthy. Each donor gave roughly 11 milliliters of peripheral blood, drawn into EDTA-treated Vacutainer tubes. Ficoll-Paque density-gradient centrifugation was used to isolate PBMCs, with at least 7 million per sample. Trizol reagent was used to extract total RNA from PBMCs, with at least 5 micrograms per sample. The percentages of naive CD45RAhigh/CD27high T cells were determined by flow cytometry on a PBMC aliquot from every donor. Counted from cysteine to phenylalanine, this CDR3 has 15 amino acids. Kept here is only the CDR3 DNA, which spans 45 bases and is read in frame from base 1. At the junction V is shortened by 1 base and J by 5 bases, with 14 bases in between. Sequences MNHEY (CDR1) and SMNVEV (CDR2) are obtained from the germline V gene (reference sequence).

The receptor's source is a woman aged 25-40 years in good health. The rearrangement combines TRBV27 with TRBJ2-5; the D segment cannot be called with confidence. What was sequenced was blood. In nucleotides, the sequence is TGTGCCAGCAGTTTATGGGCTGGCCAGGCGGAGACCCAGTACTTC. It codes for CASSLWAGQAETQYF.